A selection of T cell receptor beta chains follows, all from one sample in a study of T cell repertoires in cytomegalovirus infection. Which antigens these TCRs recognize remains unknown. TCRdb redid the calling of the reads with MiXCR, one entry per CDR3 protein. Counted here are hundreds of thousands of distinct CDR3 sequences, roughly 30% occurring once; the ten biggest clones make up about 18%. The material was cultured PBMCs, obtained from culture after CMV antigen stimulation. These receptors all come from a human donor in good health (CMV status not recorded). Some clones in this sample may be carry-over from other donors' samples. The CDR3 runs from the conserved cysteine through the conserved F or W. A D gene is named only where the DNA matches it firmly. Where a row states a size, it is once, few, many or the class of an expanded clone; other rows omit it.

clone_size j_call d_call v_call cdr3_nt cdr3_aa
few TRBJ2-5 . TRBV5-3 TGTGCCAGCAGCGTCCTAGAGGGGGAGACCCAGTACTTC CASSVLEGETQYF
. TRBJ2-3 . TRBV6-1 TGTGCCAGCAGTGAATTTGGGGGGGCCGAGAGGGGTACGCAGTATTTT CASSEFGGAERGTQYF
. TRBJ2-7 TRBD1 TRBV7-9 TGTGCCAGCAGCTTCCCCGGGACAGACGAGCAGTACTTC CASSFPGTDEQYF
once TRBJ1-5 . TRBV4-1 TGCGCCAGCAGCCAAGAACAGGTGATGGCACAGCCCCAGCATTTT CASSQEQVMAQPQHF
. TRBJ1-6 . TRBV2 TGTGCCAGCAGTAACCATTCACCCCTCCACTTT CASSNHSPLHF
. TRBJ1-1 . TRBV19 TGTGCCAGTTTAGACGGCAACACTGAAGCTTTCTTT CASLDGNTEAFF
. TRBJ2-5 . TRBV7-8 TGTGCCAGCAGCTTAGAAGAGGGGCCGAAGGAAGAGACCCAGTACTTC CASSLEEGPKEETQYF
. TRBJ2-1 . TRBV7-9 TGTGCCAGCAGCCAAAAGGGGGGGGGCCTCGAGCAGTTCTTC CASSQKGGGLEQFF
. TRBJ1-4 . TRBV6-6 TGTGCCAGCAGGAACTCAGGGTCAACTAATGAAAAACTGTTTTTT CASRNSGSTNEKLFF
. TRBJ2-5 TRBD2 TRBV4-1 TGCGCCAGCGGCCAACTAGCGGGGGGACCCCAGTACTTC CASGQLAGGPQYF
many TRBJ1-1 TRBD1 TRBV7-9 TGTGCCAGCAGCGACAGGGCCACTGAAGCTTTCTTT CASSDRATEAFF
. TRBJ2-7 TRBD1 TRBV2 TGTGCCAGCCGGACAGGACCCGTCTGGATCGAGCAGTACTTC CASRTGPVWIEQYF
few TRBJ2-2 TRBD1 TRBV12-3/TRBV12-4 TGTGCCAGCAGATCCCGGGACAGATACACCGGGGAGCTGTTTTTT CASRSRDRYTGELFF
. TRBJ1-1 . TRBV11-2 TGTGCCAGCAGCCCTAGGTTGACAGAGAAGCAAGCTTTCTTT CASSPRLTEKQAFF
many TRBJ2-5 TRBD2 TRBV7-8 TGTGCCAGCAGCTTACCTTCCGCGGGAGCGGTGGTAGAGACCCAGTACTTC CASSLPSAGAVVETQYF
. TRBJ1-6 TRBD1 TRBV7-6 TGTGCCAGCAGCCTGGACAGGGTGCCGAGGACACCCCTCCACTTT CASSLDRVPRTPLHF
few TRBJ1-1 . TRBV7-9 TGTGCCAGCAGCTTAGCGGTCGGGGGGGTTTCGAACACTGAAGCTTTCTTT CASSLAVGGVSNTEAFF
. TRBJ2-7 . TRBV6-5 TGTGCCAGCAAAGTACTGAACGAGCAGTACTTC CASKVLNEQYF
. TRBJ2-4 . TRBV28 TGTGCCAGCAGAGGTACGCTAGCCAAAAACATTCAGTACTTC CASRGTLAKNIQYF
. TRBJ2-6 TRBD1 TRBV20-1 TGCAGTGCTAGAGTGGGACAGGGGAGGGTCCTGACTTTC CSARVGQGRVLTF
. TRBJ2-7 . TRBV25-1 TGTGCCAGCAGTGAAGTTCGGGGGTTTACGGACGAGCAGTACTTC CASSEVRGFTDEQYF
. TRBJ1-4 . TRBV7-8 TGTGCCAGCAGTCCGGCAGGGAAAAATGAAAAACTGTTTTTT CASSPAGKNEKLFF
. TRBJ1-1 . TRBV4-1 TGCGCCAGCAGTCGCGGGACACCCGGAAGCACTGAAGCTTTCTTT CASSRGTPGSTEAFF
. TRBJ1-1 . TRBV28 TGTGCCAGCAGTTCCCCTTACGAGGGTGAGCCGGGGGCTTTCTTT CASSSPYEGEPGAFF
. TRBJ1-5 . TRBV19 TGTGCCAGTGGTAATAGCGGCAATCAGCCCCAGCATTTT CASGNSGNQPQHF
many TRBJ2-1 TRBD2 TRBV11-3 TGTGCCAGCAGCTTAGGACGGGAGGGTTACAATGAGCAGTTCTTC CASSLGREGYNEQFF
. TRBJ1-3 . TRBV18 TGTGCCAGCTCATCACAGGGACACGGTGGAAACACCATATATTTT CASSSQGHGGNTIYF
. TRBJ1-2 . TRBV4-3 TGCGCCAGCAGCCGCCTAAGGGGACCCTATGGCTACACCTTC CASSRLRGPYGYTF
few TRBJ2-2 . TRBV6-2/TRBV6-3 TGTGCCAGCAGTTACTTTGCGGAACCCGGGGAGCTGTTTTTT CASSYFAEPGELFF
. TRBJ1-2 TRBD1 TRBV7-1 TGTGCCAGCAGCCCTCCGGGGGGGAGGGACAGTGCGAACTATGGCTACACCTTC CASSPPGGRDSANYGYTF
. TRBJ2-1 TRBD2 TRBV5-4 TGTGCCAGCAGCTTGGCCGGGTCTAGCGGATATGGGGAGCAGTTCTTC CASSLAGSSGYGEQFF
few TRBJ1-1 TRBD1 TRBV6-1 TGTGCCAGCAGCCCCTGGGAGACAGGGGTCACTGAAGCTTTCTTT CASSPWETGVTEAFF
. TRBJ2-5 . TRBV20-1 TGCAGTGCTAGAATCCGGCTAGGGCAAGAGACCCAGTACTTC CSARIRLGQETQYF
few TRBJ2-7 . TRBV7-2 TGTGCCAGCAGCGTCCGGGGCCAGAGCTCCTACGAGCAGTACTTC CASSVRGQSSYEQYF
. TRBJ1-2 . TRBV25-1 TGTGCCAGCAGTGAACCCCATTCTTCCGGCTACACCTTC CASSEPHSSGYTF
. TRBJ2-3 . TRBV6-1 TGTGCCAGCAGTGATATTGGGTCCACAGATACGCAGTATTTT CASSDIGSTDTQYF
. TRBJ1-1 . TRBV7-6 TGTGCCAGCAGCCTTGACAACAACCGGGCTTTCTTT CASSLDNNRAFF
few TRBJ2-5 . TRBV5-4 TGTGCCAGCAGCTCCCCGGCGAGCGGTTCCATGGGGCGCCCGTACTTC CASSSPASGSMGRPYF
. TRBJ1-2 . TRBV29-1 TGCAGCGTTGGAAGTAGGGCGGTGGGGGGCTACACCTTC CSVGSRAVGGYTF
many TRBJ1-5 TRBD1 TRBV7-2 TGTGCCAGCAGCTCTCGTACAGGGGTTCAGCCCCAGCATTTT CASSSRTGVQPQHF
few TRBJ2-4 . TRBV7-8 TGTGCCAGCAGCCACCAACGGGACATTCGTCGCATTCAGTACTTC CASSHQRDIRRIQYF
. TRBJ2-4 TRBD2 TRBV7-9 TGTGCCAGCAGTCCGCCTGGGACTAGCGAATACCTGGCCAAAAACATTCAGTACTTC CASSPPGTSEYLAKNIQYF
once TRBJ2-3 . TRBV6-8 TGTGCCAGCAGTTCCCCCCCTCGGGGGAGGAACACAGATACGCAGTATTTT CASSSPPRGRNTDTQYF
. TRBJ2-3 TRBD1 TRBV6-2/TRBV6-3 TGTGCCAGCAGCCGACAGGGGGCCCGGTGGGATACGCAGTATTTT CASSRQGARWDTQYF
. TRBJ2-6 . TRBV7-6 TGTGCCAGCAGCTTTAACAGGGCTGGGGCCAACGTCCTGACTTTC CASSFNRAGANVLTF
many TRBJ1-5 . TRBV25-1 TGTGCCAGCAGTGAATATGCCCTCCTTTCGTCCCGCCAGCCCCAGCATTTT CASSEYALLSSRQPQHF
few TRBJ1-5 . TRBV10-3 TGTGCCATCAGTGTCGGGAATTATCAGCCCCAGCATTTT CAISVGNYQPQHF
many TRBJ2-3 TRBD1 TRBV7-9 TGTGCCAGCAGCTTAAGGGACAGCGGAAACACAGATACGCAGTATTTT CASSLRDSGNTDTQYF
. TRBJ2-3 . TRBV19 TGTGCCAGTAGTAACCGCGGCGCCTACACAGATACGCAGTATTTT CASSNRGAYTDTQYF